A single sample gave rise to the 32 T cell receptor beta chains below, sequenced in a study of blood T cell repertoires in COVID-19. TCRdb's copy holds only in-frame clones and misses some; the assay was immunoSEQ multiplex PCR. In the table there are roughly 400,000 clones, more than 75% of which are singletons. Material: peripheral blood. These receptors all stem from an older woman with COVID-19, enrolled during active disease.

The chain carries TRBV28 and TRBJ1-5; the match to TRBD1 covers 9 bases. There are 15 residues in the CDR3. Germline V lookup: CDR1 MDHEN, CDR2 SYDVKM. V dropped 4 bases and J dropped 2; count of bases not matched to a gene: 3. In nucleotides, the CDR3 is TGTGCCAGCAGTTGGACAGGGGAGGGCAATCAGCCCCAGCATTTT. Encoded protein: CASSWTGEGNQPQHF.

The chain carries TRBV27 and TRBJ2-1; D possibly corresponds to TRBD1 (5 bases). This CDR3 is 13 amino acids long. The germline V gene encodes CDR1 MNHEY and CDR2 SMNVEV (reference sequence). V was trimmed by 2 bases and J by 7 bases, leaving 9 bases between them. DNA of the CDR3: TGTGCCAGCAGTTTAACAGGACCGAATGAGCAGTTCTTC. Its protein is CASSLTGPNEQFF.

CDR3 sequence (DNA): TGTGCCAGCAGCGCCCCCCCAATCCACGAGCAGTACTTC. Residues: CASSAPPIHEQYF. The rearrangement joins TRBV9 to TRBJ2-7; D unresolved. V gave up 3 bases and J gave up 5 bases, with 12 bases separating them. This CDR3 has 13 residues. The V gene's germline CDR1 is SGDLS and CDR2 YYNGEE. The full variable domain, completed using reference TRBV9 and TRBJ2-7, is DSGVTQTPKHLITATGQRVTLRCSPRSGDLSVYWYQQSLDQGLQFLIQYYNGEERAKGNILERFSAQQFPDLHSELNLSSLELGDSALYFCASSAPPIHEQYFGPGTRLTVT.

The chain recombines TRBV5-1 with TRBJ1-1, with TRBD1 matching over 8 bases. Germline CDR1 and CDR2: SGHRS and YFSETQ. This CDR3 region has 14 residues. J lost 1 base, V lost 4 bases, and 3 bases had no gene match. CDR3 sequence (DNA): TGCGCCAGCAGCAGGGGACAGGAGAACACTGAAGCTTTCTTT. Translating gives CASSRGQENTEAFF.

V usage is TRBV5-5 and J usage is TRBJ2-3; perhaps TRBD2 as D (6 bases). V was shortened by 4 bases and J by 2 bases, with 11 bases between the two germline ends. The germline gives CDR1 SGHKS, CDR2 YYEKEE (reference sequence). This CDR3 is built from 14 residues. The CDR3, as DNA: TGTGCCAGCAGCGACCGGGACTTCACAGATACGCAGTATTTT. Protein sequence: CASSDRDFTDTQYF.

The chain employs TRBV2 and TRBJ2-3, with TRBD2 matching over 8 bases. Looked up from germline, CDR1 is SNHLY and CDR2 is FYNNEI. This CDR3 contains 15 residues. Trimming took 6 bases from V and 1 from J; bases not matched to a gene: 6. The CDR3 loop is CASRFGGAGTDTQYF. In DNA, the CDR3 is TGTGCCAGCAGGTTCGGGGGGGCGGGCACAGATACGCAGTATTTT. Together with reference TRBV2 and TRBJ2-3, the CDR3 gives the full variable domain: EPEVTQTPSHQVTQMGQEVILRCVPISNHLYFYWYRQILGQKVEFLVSFYNNEISEKSEIFDDQFSVERPDGSNFTLKIRSTKLEDSAMYFCASRFGGAGTDTQYFGPGTRLTVL.

This clone was found once. The V and J genes are TRBV28 and TRBJ1-4; D perhaps matches TRBD1 (6 bases). Trimming left V 6 bases short and J 7 bases short, with 9 bases between. The germline V gene has CDR1 MDHEN and CDR2 SYDVKM. This CDR3 is built from 12 residues. The CDR3 coding sequence is TGTGCCAGCAGGAAAGGGGGTGAAAAACTGTTTTTT. Protein: CASRKGGEKLFF. The full variable domain, with the rest looked up from reference TRBV28 and TRBJ1-4, is DVKVTQSSRYLVKRTGEKVFLECVQDMDHENMFWYRQDPGLGLRLIYFSYDVKMKEKGDIPEGYSVSREKKERFSLILESASTNQTSMYLCASRKGGEKLFFGSGTQLSVL.

This chain joins TRBV10-3 and TRBJ2-7, with D unclear. The CDR3 length is 13 residues. Per germline, CDR1 ENHRY and CDR2 SYGVKD. With 6 bases removed from V and 2 bases from J, the gap between germline ends came to 11 bases. CDR3 sequence: CAISRLETYEQYF. The DNA of the CDR3 is TGTGCCATCAGCCGACTCGAAACCTACGAGCAGTACTTC.

V gene TRBV14 combines with J gene TRBJ2-3; TRBD2 matches 8 bases. The germline CDR1 and CDR2 sequences are SGHDN and FVKESK. Germline trimming cut 5 bases from V and 4 bases from J; bases unmatched to any gene: 11. The CDR3 is 16 amino acids. The CDR3 DNA reads TGTGCCAGCAGCGCGCGGTGGCGGGGGGTCCCAGATACGCAGTATTTT. Encoded protein: CASSARWRGVPDTQYF.

V and J are TRBV19 and TRBJ1-5; TRBD1 matches at 7 bases. Germline CDR1 and CDR2: LNHDA and SQIVND (reference sequence). After removal of 4 bases from V and 4 bases from J, the junction contained 4 bases not matched to a gene. This CDR3 is built from 14 residues. The CDR3 reads CASSKDRSNQPQHF. The CDR3 nucleotides read TGTGCCAGTAGTAAGGACAGGAGTAATCAGCCCCAGCATTTT.

The chain joins TRBV6-5 to TRBJ1-2; 7 bases line up with TRBD1. The CDR3 spans 15 residues. V trimming: 2 bases; J trimming: 4 bases; junction bases outside the gene matches: 7. The V gene's germline CDR1 is MNHEY and CDR2 SVGAGI. The CDR3: CASSYRFDRAYGYTF. CDR3 nucleotides: TGTGCCAGCAGTTACCGGTTCGACAGGGCCTATGGCTACACCTTC.

J is TRBJ1-1 and V is TRBV7-9; 7 bases match TRBD1. The length of the CDR3 is 14 residues. Germline CDR1 and CDR2: SEHNR and FQNEAQ (reference sequence). V was pared by 0 bases and J by 4 bases, with 2 bases of the junction left unmatched. In nucleotides, the CDR3 is TGTGCCAGCAGCTTAGCCCAGGGGGTCACTGAAGCTTTCTTT. It translates to CASSLAQGVTEAFF.

The chain has TRBV7-6 and TRBJ2-1, with a tentative D call TRBD1 (6 bases). The CDR3 consists of 15 residues. V lost 6 bases and J 7 bases, leaving 19 bases between the germline ends. In germline, CDR1 is SGHVS, CDR2 FNYEAQ. The CDR3 sequence: CASSLTGPFSNEQFF. The CDR3 nucleotides read TGTGCCAGCAGTTTGACAGGCCCTTTTTCAAATGAGCAGTTCTTC.

This clone has just one count. The CDR3 sequence: CASSGWDRESSGYTF. The DNA for the CDR3 is TGTGCCAGCAGCGGATGGGACAGGGAAAGTTCTGGCTACACCTTC. J is TRBJ1-2 and V is TRBV9; the match to TRBD1 covers 9 bases. V was clipped by 3 bases and J by 7 bases; unmatched bases: 10. CDR3 size: 15 residues. Germline CDR1 reads SGDLS; CDR2 reads YYNGEE.

Remarks on this clone: One junction end does not reproduce the germline sequence, and a read error may be involved. CDR3 DNA: TGCAGCGTTGTAGGGGGGGCCTTC. Translated, it gives CSVVGGAF. The chain employs TRBV29-1 and TRBJ1-2; D is perhaps TRBD1 (6 bases). The CDR3 has 8 residues. CDR1 is SQVTM, CDR2 ANQGSEA, per germline.

The J gene is TRBJ2-5, the V gene TRBV5-1, with TRBD1 matching over 9 bases. The CDR3 contains 15 residues. V gave up 3 bases and J gave up 2 bases; unmatched junction bases: 5. Germline CDR1 and CDR2: SGHRS and YFSETQ. The CDR3 reads CASSYRDREQETQYF. CDR3 bases: TGCGCCAGCAGCTACCGGGACAGGGAGCAAGAGACCCAGTACTTC.

The chain uses TRBV19 and TRBJ2-3; 7 positions agree with TRBD2. Germline trimming cut 9 bases from V and 9 bases from J; bases unmatched to any gene: 6. The germline CDR1 and CDR2 sequences are LNHDA and SQIVND (reference sequence). CDR3 length: 11 amino acids. The CDR3 here is CASSREGTQYF. For the CDR3, the DNA is TGTGCCAGCTCCAGGGAGGGCACGCAGTATTTT.

The chain joins TRBV27 to TRBJ1-2; 7 nucleotides agree with TRBD1. The germline V gene has CDR1 MNHEY and CDR2 SMNVEV (reference sequence). The junction had 3 bases not matched to a gene; V was cut back by 5 bases and J by 0 bases. The CDR3 runs to 14 residues. The CDR3 nucleotides are TGTGCCAGCAGTAGACAGGGTACTAACTATGGCTACACCTTC. Translating gives CASSRQGTNYGYTF.

V is TRBV30 and J is TRBJ2-7, with D perhaps matching TRBD1 (5 bases). With 3 bases removed from V and 5 bases from J, the gap between germline ends came to 11 bases. The CDR3 spans 12 residues. Germline loops: CDR1 GTSNPN, CDR2 SVGIG (reference sequence). The CDR3 nucleotides read TGTGCCTGGAGGCGACAGCCCCACGAGCAGTACTTC. Protein product: CAWRRQPHEQYF.

The rearrangement uses TRBV3-1 (or the pseudogene TRBV3-2) and TRBJ2-5, with 9 bases lining up with TRBD2. The germline gives CDR1 LGHDT, CDR2 YNNKEL (reference sequence). Trimming at V came to 0 bases and at J to 1 base, leaving 6 bases not matched to a gene. The CDR3 loop spans 17 amino acids. CDR3 nucleotides: TGTGCCAGCAGCCAAGATCCCCTAGCGGGGACCCAAGAGACCCAGTACTTC. Its protein is CASSQDPLAGTQETQYF.

The J gene is TRBJ1-6, the V gene TRBV9; D gene ambiguous. V lost 4 bases to trimming and J lost 6 bases, with 14 bases between them. Germline V gene lookup returns CDR1 SGDLS and CDR2 YYNGEE. This CDR3 region has 15 residues. The CDR3 DNA follows: TGTGCCAGCAGCACCCGGGGAGGGTCTAATTCACCCCTCCACTTT. Translated, it gives CASSTRGGSNSPLHF.

V gene TRBV10-1 combines with J gene TRBJ1-1; 11 bases line up with TRBD1. Germline trimming cut 5 bases from V and 5 bases from J; bases unmatched to any gene: 7. The CDR3 is made up of 15 amino acids. From germline, CDR1 is WNHNN and CDR2 SYGVQD (reference sequence). The CDR3 nucleotides are TGCGCCAGCAGTCCTGGACAGGGGGCGCGGACTGAAGCTTTCTTT. Amino acids: CASSPGQGARTEAFF.

The V call is TRBV6-1, the J call TRBJ1-3; 8 bases align to TRBD1. The V gene's germline CDR1 is MNHNS and CDR2 SASEGT. There are 16 residues in the CDR3. After removal of 4 bases from V and 4 bases from J, the junction contained 9 bases not matched to a gene. The CDR3 region has the DNA TGTGCCAGCAGTGTTAGAGTACAGGGGGGAGGAAACACCATATATTTT. This codes for CASSVRVQGGGNTIYF.

This clone was seen once. The chain uses TRBV7-3 and TRBJ2-2, with TRBD1 identical over 10 bases. The CDR3 has 14 residues. V lost 5 bases to trimming and J lost 5 bases; unmatched junction nucleotides: 2. Per the germline V gene, CDR1 is SGHTA and CDR2 is FQGTGA. As DNA, the CDR3 is TGTGCCAGCAGCAGACAGGGGGCGACCGGGGAGCTGTTTTTT. Its translation is CASSRQGATGELFF.

V is TRBV19 and J is TRBJ1-5, with D possibly being TRBD1 (5 bases). CDR3 size: 15 residues. CDR1 and CDR2 (germline): LNHDA, SQIVND (reference sequence). V was cut by 3 bases and J by 3 bases, with 12 bases left in between. Here the CDR3 DNA reads TGTGCCAGTAGTATGGGGGGGGATTTCAATCAGCCCCAGCATTTT. Amino acid sequence: CASSMGGDFNQPQHF.

This clone was recorded once. The chain joins TRBV5-5 to TRBJ2-7; tentative D call: TRBD1 (5 bases). There are 13 residues in the CDR3. Germline CDR1 and CDR2: SGHKS and YYEKEE (reference sequence). Trimming removed 3 bases from V and 4 bases from J, with 11 bases in between. Here the CDR3 DNA reads TGTGCCAGCAGCTCGACAGTATGGTACGAGCAGTACTTC. Residues: CASSSTVWYEQYF.

The J gene is TRBJ2-7, the V gene TRBV11-1; D is possibly TRBD1 (6 bases). Trimming removed 3 bases from V and 5 bases from J, with 11 bases in between. The CDR3 spans 13 residues. The germline V gene encodes CDR1 SGHAT and CDR2 FQDESV (reference sequence). The CDR3 reads CASSLMGAHEQYF. CDR3 nucleotide sequence: TGTGCCAGCAGCTTGATGGGGGCCCACGAGCAGTACTTC.

The chain links TRBV24-1 to TRBJ2-3; TRBD2 matches 12 bases. With 7 bases clipped from V and 6 bases from J, the junction kept 7 bases outside the gene matches. Germline-derived CDR1 and CDR2 are KGHDR and SFDVKD. This CDR3 comprises 15 residues. The CDR3 DNA sequence: TGTGCCACCAGCCCTAGCGGGGGGGCCTCGGATACGCAGTATTTT. Translating it yields CATSPSGGASDTQYF.

V usage is TRBV30 and J usage is TRBJ2-7; possible D gene TRBD2, 6 bases. Germline V gives CDR1 GTSNPN, CDR2 SVGIG (reference sequence). The CDR3 consists of 12 residues. Trimming took 7 bases from V and 3 from J, leaving 13 bases between them. Written as DNA, the CDR3 is TGTGCCTCGGCCGGGAGCCTCTACGAGCAGTACTTC. Encoded protein: CASAGSLYEQYF.

The J gene is TRBJ1-2, the V gene TRBV4-2; possible D gene TRBD1, 5 bases. Germline V gene sequence: CDR1 LGHNA, CDR2 YNFKEQ. This CDR3 contains 15 residues. V lost 0 bases to trimming and J lost 3 bases, with 11 bases between them. Here the CDR3 DNA reads TGTGCCAGCAGCCAAGATCTGAGCAGGGACTATGGCTACACCTTC. Amino acid sequence: CASSQDLSRDYGYTF.

The chain carries TRBV7-2 and TRBJ1-1; tentatively, D is TRBD1 (6 bases). Trimming took off 5 bases at V and 5 bases at J, with 15 bases between the two ends. This CDR3 has 14 amino acids. Germline values: CDR1 SGHTA, CDR2 FQGNSA. The CDR3 here is CASSPSGGTTEAFF. The DNA for the CDR3 is TGTGCCAGCAGCCCTTCGGGGGGGACAACTGAAGCTTTCTTT.

The chain has TRBV5-1 and TRBJ2-1; 10 bases line up with TRBD2. The CDR3 runs 15 residues. V lost 4 bases, J lost 4 bases, and 5 bases stayed unmatched. CDR1 is SGHRS, CDR2 YFSETQ, per germline. The CDR3 DNA sequence: TGCGCCAGCAGCGTATTAGCGGGGGGATACAATGAGCAGTTCTTC. Translated, it gives CASSVLAGGYNEQFF. Using reference TRBV5-1 and TRBJ2-1 for the parts outside the CDR3, the full variable domain is KAGVTQTPRYLIKTRGQQVTLSCSPISGHRSVSWYQQTPGQGLQFLFEYFSETQRNKGNFPGRFSGRQFSNSRSEMNVSTLELGDSALYLCASSVLAGGYNEQFFGPGTRLTVL.